This T cell receptor (beta chain) was captured in a study of blood T cell repertoires in COVID-19. Looking at the study overall: Samples of COVID-19 (acute and convalescent) were obtained from the United States, Italy and Spain.

Profiling relied on immunoSEQ multiplex PCR, and the TCRdb table lists in-frame clones only, not all of them. The sample holds roughly 350,000 clones, 85% seen once. This clone was seen a few times. The same CDR3 is also encoded by other DNA sequences in this sample. CDR1 SGHRS and CDR2 YFSETQ come from the germline V gene. V was trimmed by 0 bases and J by 2 bases, leaving 5 bases between them. The CDR3 consists of 13 residues. The receptor was isolated from a woman in her late teens or twenties with acute or convalescent COVID-19. The source material was peripheral blood. This chain uses TRBV5-1 with TRBJ2-5; D ambiguous. This CDR3 reads CASSLGVQETQYF. The DNA for the CDR3 is TGCGCCAGCAGCTTGGGAGTTCAAGAGACCCAGTACTTC.